A selection of T cell receptor beta chains follows, all from one sample in a study of blood T cell repertoires in COVID-19. The protocol was immunoSEQ multiplex PCR, while the TCRdb copy is restricted to in-frame clones and leaves out a portion. The repertoire holds about 300,000 clones, with 86% as singletons. Material: peripheral blood. These receptors all stem from a woman between 45 and 65 years old with acute or convalescent COVID-19. The CDR3 runs from the conserved cysteine through the conserved F or W. The D gene is left open where the match is weak. Only part of the rows carry a size: once, few, many, or a class if the clone is expanded.

v_gene: TRBV6-2/TRBV6-3
abundance: .
j_gene: TRBJ2-3
d_gene: TRBD2
CDR3aa: CASSGLGTRPSTDTQYF
CDR3nt: TGTGCCAGCAGTGGGCTCGGGACTAGACCTAGCACAGATACGCAGTATTTT

v_gene: TRBV28
abundance: once
j_gene: TRBJ2-7
d_gene: TRBD2
CDR3aa: CASITRGLDSYEQYF
CDR3nt: TGTGCCAGCATCACAAGGGGACTAGACTCCTACGAGCAGTACTTC

v_gene: TRBV9
abundance: .
j_gene: TRBJ2-2
d_gene: .
CDR3aa: CASSESGAVNTGELFF
CDR3nt: TGTGCCAGCAGCGAAAGCGGAGCCGTAAACACCGGGGAGCTGTTTTTT

v_gene: TRBV6-2/TRBV6-3
abundance: .
j_gene: TRBJ2-1
d_gene: .
CDR3aa: CASSPQALVGGEQFF
CDR3nt: TGTGCCAGCAGTCCACAGGCTCTGGTCGGTGGTGAGCAGTTCTTC

v_gene: TRBV6-5
abundance: .
j_gene: TRBJ2-7
d_gene: .
CDR3aa: CASSYGQGGSEQYF
CDR3nt: TGTGCCAGCAGTTACGGTCAGGGGGGTAGCGAGCAGTACTTC

v_gene: TRBV5-8
abundance: .
j_gene: TRBJ1-2
d_gene: TRBD1
CDR3aa: CASSYRDSYGYTF
CDR3nt: TGTGCCAGCAGCTACCGGGACAGCTATGGCTACACCTTC

v_gene: TRBV18
abundance: .
j_gene: TRBJ1-2
d_gene: TRBD1
CDR3aa: CASSPGQVIDGYTF
CDR3nt: TGTGCCAGCTCACCGGGACAGGTGATTGATGGCTACACCTTC

v_gene: TRBV10-3
abundance: .
j_gene: TRBJ2-1
d_gene: TRBD2
CDR3aa: CAIGRLAGRPTSEQFF
CDR3nt: TGTGCCATCGGACGACTAGCGGGCCGTCCTACCAGTGAGCAGTTCTTC

v_gene: TRBV7-9
abundance: once
j_gene: TRBJ2-1
d_gene: TRBD2
CDR3aa: CATQTGTSGFRSSYNEQFF
CDR3nt: TGTGCCACCCAAACCGGGACTAGCGGGTTCCGGAGCTCCTACAATGAGCAGTTCTTC

v_gene: TRBV4-2
abundance: .
j_gene: TRBJ2-3
d_gene: TRBD2
CDR3aa: CASSQDSAGGGDTQYF
CDR3nt: TGTGCCAGCAGCCAAGATTCGGCGGGAGGTGGAGATACGCAGTATTTT

v_gene: TRBV29-1
abundance: .
j_gene: TRBJ2-4
d_gene: .
CDR3aa: CSVVAQTLAKNIQYF
CDR3nt: TGCAGCGTTGTGGCACAGACCTTAGCCAAAAACATTCAGTACTTC

v_gene: TRBV28
abundance: once
j_gene: TRBJ1-5
d_gene: .
CDR3aa: CASSPGTPKGNQPQHF
CDR3nt: TGTGCCAGCAGCCCAGGGACACCTAAGGGCAATCAGCCCCAGCATTTT

v_gene: TRBV9
abundance: few
j_gene: TRBJ2-1
d_gene: TRBD2
CDR3aa: CAGTTLLASSYNEQFF
CDR3nt: TGTGCCGGGACGACCCTACTAGCGAGCTCCTACAATGAGCAGTTCTTC

v_gene: TRBV28
abundance: .
j_gene: TRBJ2-7
d_gene: TRBD2
CDR3aa: CAGGLAGGNEQYF
CDR3nt: TGTGCCGGGGGACTAGCGGGAGGTAACGAGCAGTACTTC